These 11 T cell receptor beta chains share one sample of origin, sequenced in a study of blood T cell repertoires in COVID-19 (dated by TCRdb to the early 2020s). Preparation of the library involved the immunoSEQ multiplex PCR assay. What TCRdb holds here is the immuneACCESS table cut down to in-frame rearrangements. Part of the clones is not present; checked against another copy, under half of the missing clones reflect an unresolved V gene, and the others are unexplained. The sample has about 180,000 clones on record, about 86% of them singletons. The ten biggest clones cover less than 3.5% of the sample. Sequencing was carried out using peripheral blood. The receptors were sampled from a woman younger than 45 with active or convalescent COVID-19.

A remark on this clone: The junction departs from the called germline gene at one end, perhaps through a read error. The rearrangement joins TRBV7-7 to TRBJ2-3, with D perhaps matching TRBD2 (6 bases). The germline V gene has CDR1 SSHAT and CDR2 FNYEAQ (reference sequence). The CDR3 extends over 16 amino acids. CDR3 sequence reads: CASSLTPPGGTDTQYF. The CDR3 nucleotides read TGTGCTAGCAGTCTTACACCTCCGGGAGGCACAGATACGCAGTATTTT.

CDR3 in amino acids: CASSQVIGLSNNSPLHF. CDR3 DNA: TGTGCCAGCAGCCAAGTTATCGGACTTTCGAATAATTCACCCCTCCACTTT. V is TRBV14 and J is TRBJ1-6; no firm D call. This CDR3 is built from 17 residues. The germline gives CDR1 SGHDN, CDR2 FVKESK. V lost 1 base and J lost 5, with 15 bases in between.

The chain is built from TRBV15 and TRBJ2-3; tentative D call: TRBD2 (6 bases). This CDR3 region has 16 residues. Germline V gene sequence: CDR1 LNHNV, CDR2 YYDKDF (reference sequence). Between the trimmed V and J ends, which lost 1 base and 1 base, there was a span of 12 bases. The CDR3 region is CATSRVEGGGTDTQYF. The CDR3 DNA reads TGTGCCACCAGCAGAGTCGAGGGAGGAGGCACAGATACGCAGTATTTT.

The gene calls are TRBV7-9 and TRBJ1-1; 9 bases agree with TRBD1. Germline V gene lookup returns CDR1 SEHNR and CDR2 FQNEAQ (reference sequence). The V and J ends lost 2 bases and 6 bases, in that order; junction bases with no gene match: 4. The CDR3 length is 14 residues. The CDR3 here is CASSLPGQGAEAFF. The CDR3 nucleotides are TGTGCCAGCAGCTTACCGGGACAGGGCGCTGAAGCTTTCTTT.

The V call is TRBV19, the J call TRBJ1-2; 9 bases align to TRBD1. This CDR3 is built from 14 residues. Unmatched junction bases numbered 7, after V lost 7 bases and J lost 4 bases. In germline, CDR1 is LNHDA, CDR2 SQIVND (reference sequence). The CDR3 here is CASTKQGAPYGYTF. The CDR3 DNA reads as TGTGCCAGTACTAAACAGGGGGCACCCTATGGCTACACCTTC.

This clone is a singleton in its sample. The CDR3 nucleotides are TGTGCCAGCAGCTTTAGCGGTTGGAGCAATCAGCCCCAGCATTTT. This sequence encodes CASSFSGWSNQPQHF. The V call is TRBV12-1, the J call TRBJ1-5. TRBV12-1 is recorded as a pseudogene. This CDR3 has 15 amino acids.

The rearrangement uses TRBV6-5 and TRBJ1-1; TRBD1 is a possible D gene (5 bases). Germline CDR1 is MNHEY and CDR2 is SVGAGI. Deletions cut 0 bases from V and 1 base from J, with 9 bases between. The CDR3 has 15 residues. The DNA for the CDR3 is TGTGCCAGCAGTTACTCATACGGACAGAACACTGAAGCTTTCTTT. This gives the protein CASSYSYGQNTEAFF.

V gene TRBV27 combines with J gene TRBJ2-7; 8 nucleotides agree with TRBD1. The CDR3 sequence is 13 residues long. The J segment lost 3 bases and the V segment lost 3 bases, leaving 1 base of the junction unmatched. The V gene's germline CDR1 is MNHEY and CDR2 SMNVEV (reference sequence). CDR3 amino acids: CASSFTGGYEQYF. The CDR3 DNA follows: TGTGCCAGCAGTTTCACAGGGGGCTACGAGCAGTACTTC.

This sequence joins TRBV28 and TRBJ2-7; tentatively, D is TRBD2 (6 bases). The germline CDR1 and CDR2 sequences are MDHEN and SYDVKM. Trimming shortened V by 7 bases and J by 1 base, and 20 bases separated the two germline ends. The CDR3 is 16 amino acids. CDR3 loop: CASIPLGEAGSYEQYF. CDR3 bases: TGTGCCAGCATCCCCCTGGGGGAGGCAGGGTCCTACGAGCAGTACTTC.

This clone was seen once. The CDR3, as DNA: TGCGCCAGCAGTCAACTGGACAGGTTGAGAGGCTACACCTTC. Translation gives CASSQLDRLRGYTF. This chain connects TRBV23-1 to TRBJ1-2, with 7 bases identical to TRBD1. TRBV23-1 belongs to the ORF category, with a function that is uncertain. Unmatched junction bases numbered 8, after V lost 2 bases and J lost 8 bases. This CDR3 is built from 14 residues.

Points on this clone: One end of the junction fails to match germline, which may point to a read error. V usage is TRBV7-7 and J usage is TRBJ2-7; 7 bases map to TRBD1. The length of the CDR3 is 15 residues. Germline CDR1 is SSHAT and CDR2 is FNYEAQ (reference sequence). The CDR3 nucleotides are TGTGCTAGCAGCCTCGCGCCGACAGGGTTCTACGAGCAGTACTTC. This sequence encodes CASSLAPTGFYEQYF.